This T cell receptor beta chain was retrieved from a study of CD8+CD57+ T cells in acquired aplastic anemia. Study as a whole: On average, healthy donors gave around 9.9 million reads for CD4+ cells. Findings of the study overall: Fewer than 30 shared CD8+ CDR3s appeared highly expressed within patients' immunodominant clones. Significant differences in CD8+ Simpson's diversity were not observed between patients and controls.

The CDR3 has 14 amino acids. With 0 bases removed from V and 1 base from J, the gap between germline ends came to 6 bases. Germline lookup yields CDR1 LGHDT and CDR2 YNNKEL (reference sequence). Of note for this clonotype: Its antigen is unknown.

Genomic DNA, the template, was used for profiling of the TCR beta VDJ and CDR3. TCRdb used MiXCR to reprocess the reads, holding one entry per CDR3 protein. The table records 200,000 to 250,000 distinct CDR3 sequences, roughly 35% of them present only once. Material: sorted CD4+, CD8+, or CD8+CD57+ T cells (not recorded which) from PBMCs. The TCR originated in a human donor in good health, serving as a control. The chain carries TRBV3-1 and TRBJ1-1; D unclear. In DNA form, the CDR3 reads TGTGCCAGCAGCCAAGAGGGCGGGAACACTGAAGCTTTCTTT. Translating it yields CASSQEGGNTEAFF. The complete variable domain, with remaining parts taken from reference TRBV3-1 and TRBJ1-1, reads DTAVSQTPKYLVTQMGNDKSIKCEQNLGHDTMYWYKQDSKKFLKIMFSYNNKELIINETVPNRFSPKSPDKAHLNLHINSLELGDSAVYFCASSQEGGNTEAFFGQGTRLTVV.